This T cell receptor (beta chain) derives from a study of human T cells and chemical hapten exposure. Time point specified: patch test 3, about 24 weeks after DPC sensitization. Sample treatment: therapeutic diphenylcyclopropenone sensitization with weekly scalp DPC. Total RNA was extracted from unfractionated whole blood. In the original workflow: A typical sample had 95,638 TCRs, with roughly 20,000 to 700,000 overall. From the RACE reads, TCRdb called clonotypes with MiXCR, one entry per CDR3 protein. The authors' filters were not applied to this entry. This sample has around 130,000 distinct CDR3 sequences; 10% to 12% occur once, and the top ten carry over 2%. This CDR3 has 14 amino acids. Germline loops: CDR1 MNHEY, CDR2 SVGAGI. V lost 8 bases to trimming and J lost 4 bases, with 17 bases between them.

The sequences come from whole blood, collected in connection with sensitization to the hapten diphenylcyclopropenone (DPC). The sequence came from a woman aged 45-65 years with alopecia areata. Some clones in this sample may be carry-over from other donors' samples. The chain has TRBV6-5 and TRBJ1-1; tentative D call: TRBD1 (5 bases). The CDR3 DNA sequence: TGTGCCAGCGTTGCTCCCGGGGGAGCCACTGAAGCTTTCTTT. Translation gives CASVAPGGATEAFF.